The 27 T cell receptor beta chains presented below share a single source sample, sequenced in a study of blood T cells in healthy people across ages. A second PCR, run for about 7 to 11 cycles, used a sample-barcoded 5' primer plus a J-beta primer mix. From the 5' RACE reads, TCRdb called clonotypes with MiXCR, one entry per CDR3 protein. This table has 600,000 to 850,000 distinct CDR3 sequences, about 25% appearing once. Another study also made use of these data, one on T cells of mothers and their children.

Source material: blood. All receptors come from a boy aged 5-17 years in good health.

Points on this clonotype: The junction and the germline gene differ at one end; a read error may be behind it. The chain is built from TRBV6-2 or TRBV6-3 and TRBJ1-2, with TRBD1 matching over 10 bases. The germline gives CDR1 MNHEY, CDR2 SVGEGT. This CDR3 is built from 14 residues. The CDR3 is CAGSLDRGNYGYTF. The CDR3 DNA is TGTGCCGGCAGTTTGGACAGGGGGAACTATGGCTACACCTTC.

The chain is built from TRBV7-3 and TRBJ1-1; 8 positions agree with TRBD1. The V and J ends lost 5 bases and 1 base, in that order; junction bases with no gene match: 3. The CDR3 loop spans 14 amino acids. Germline CDR1 and CDR2: SGHTA and FQGTGA. CDR3 residues: CASSADRANTEAFF. In DNA, the CDR3 is TGTGCCAGCAGCGCGGACAGGGCGAACACTGAAGCTTTCTTT.

This chain joins TRBV6-1 and TRBJ2-3, with unresolved D. Germline-derived CDR1 and CDR2 are MNHNS and SASEGT. The V end lost 3 bases, the J end lost 0 bases, and 16 bases lay between the germline ends. The CDR3 is 17 residues long. The CDR3 sequence: CASSDSLGTPSTDTQYF. Here the CDR3 DNA reads TGTGCCAGCAGTGATAGTCTTGGAACCCCTAGCACAGATACGCAGTATTTT.

This clonotype occurred a few times. The J gene is TRBJ2-5, the V gene TRBV29-1; 7 bases agree with TRBD2. The end of the DNA aligns better with TRBJ2-7, so the J call may be wrong. The V gene's germline CDR1 is SQVTM and CDR2 ANQGSEA. This CDR3 is built from 13 residues. The CDR3 coding sequence is TGCAGCGGTAGCGGGCCGAGCTCCTACGAGCAGTACTTC. It is translated as CSGSGPSSYEQYF.

This chain connects TRBV20-1 to TRBJ2-7, with 9 bases fitting TRBD1. CDR1 and CDR2 from the germline V gene are DFQATT and SNEGSKA (reference sequence). The V and J ends lost 3 bases and 3 bases, in that order; junction bases with no gene match: 9. The CDR3 runs to 15 residues. Written as DNA, the CDR3 is TGCAGTGCTAGTGCGGGGACAGGGCACGTCTACGAGCAGTACTTC. Translation gives CSASAGTGHVYEQYF.

The chain recombines TRBV12-5 with TRBJ2-3; 9 bases align to TRBD1. Germline assignment: CDR1 LGHNT and CDR2 FRNRAP. V trimming: 0 bases; J trimming: 2 bases; junction bases outside the gene matches: 9. The CDR3 is 18 amino acids. The CDR3 sequence: CASGLVQMGQGPTDTQYF. The CDR3 DNA reads TGTGCTAGTGGTTTGGTACAAATGGGACAGGGACCCACAGATACGCAGTATTTT.

This clonotype has a single count. The rearrangement uses TRBV7-2 and TRBJ2-1, with 11 bases that match TRBD2. CDR3 length: 17 amino acids. Losses at the gene ends were 5 bases for V and 2 bases for J; bases not matched to a gene: 8. CDR1 is SGHTA, CDR2 FQGNSA, per germline. CDR3 in amino acids: CASSQLAGDLPYNEQFF. The DNA for the CDR3 is TGTGCCAGCAGCCAACTAGCGGGAGACCTGCCCTACAATGAGCAGTTCTTC.

This sequence joins TRBV13 and TRBJ2-3; TRBD2 agrees at 7 bases. The CDR3 runs 15 residues. V lost 10 bases to trimming and J lost 0 bases; unmatched junction nucleotides: 10. Germline CDR1 and CDR2: PRHDT and FYEKMQ (reference sequence). The CDR3 bases are TGTGCCATTGGGGGGGAGACCCAGAGCACAGATACGCAGTATTTT. It is translated as CAIGGETQSTDTQYF.

The rearrangement links TRBV19 to TRBJ2-2; no reliable D call. Germline CDR1 and CDR2: LNHDA and SQIVND (reference sequence). CDR3 size: 13 residues. V was cut by 3 bases and J by 6 bases, with 8 bases left in between. The CDR3: CASSIIASGELFF. CDR3 bases: TGTGCCAGTAGTATCATCGCCTCCGGGGAGCTGTTTTTT.

The rearrangement joins TRBV6-5 to TRBJ2-3; 7 bases are a match to TRBD1. Germline assignment: CDR1 MNHEY and CDR2 SVGAGI. J was trimmed by 1 base and V by 2 bases; bases with no gene match: 12. The CDR3 extends over 18 amino acids. The CDR3 DNA sequence: TGTGCCAGCAGTTACACCCGACAGGGTGTGAGTGGCACAGATACGCAGTATTTT. This codes for CASSYTRQGVSGTDTQYF.

This sequence joins TRBV12-3 or TRBV12-4 and TRBJ2-2, with TRBD2 as a possible D gene (6 bases). The CDR3 runs 15 residues. Trimming pared 3 bases from V and 4 bases from J, leaving 12 bases between. The CDR3 reads CASSLEGSGTGELFF. DNA for the CDR3: TGTGCCAGCAGTTTGGAGGGATCGGGCACCGGGGAGCTGTTTTTT.

This chain joins TRBV4-3 and TRBJ2-1; D is possibly TRBD1 (6 bases). Germline CDR1 LGHNA, CDR2 YSLEER. The CDR3 extends over 14 amino acids. V was cut by 4 bases and J by 5 bases, with 12 bases left in between. The CDR3 spells CASSLLDSNNEQFF. CDR3 coding DNA: TGCGCCAGCAGCCTCCTGGACAGTAACAATGAGCAGTTCTTC.

This clonotype was seen a few times. V gene TRBV28 combines with J gene TRBJ2-7, with D perhaps TRBD2 (7 bases). The germline V gene has CDR1 MDHEN and CDR2 SYDVKM. V was pared by 2 bases and J by 0 bases, with 23 bases between. The CDR3 contains 19 residues. CDR3 in DNA: TGTGCCAGCAGTTTAAGCGTCGGGGGGCAGCTGGGTGGCTCCTACGAGCAGTACTTC. Protein sequence: CASSLSVGGQLGGSYEQYF.

This clonotype was observed at least ten times. V and J are TRBV27 and TRBJ2-5; 12 bases are a match to TRBD2. V lost 2 bases, J lost 1 base, and 2 bases stayed unmatched. The CDR3 covers 16 residues. From germline, CDR1 is MNHEY and CDR2 SMNVEV (reference sequence). CDR3 loop: CASSLGLAGSQETQYF. CDR3 coding DNA: TGTGCCAGCAGTTTAGGACTAGCGGGATCCCAAGAGACCCAGTACTTC.

V usage is TRBV4-1 and J usage is TRBJ1-5; TRBD1 matches 9 bases. The germline gives CDR1 MGHRA, CDR2 YSYEKL. The CDR3 loop spans 17 amino acids. The trim removed 0 bases at V and 11 bases at J, leaving 14 bases unmatched. CDR3 sequence: CASSQDLGGQGQFAQHF. For the CDR3, the DNA is TGCGCCAGCAGCCAAGATCTAGGGGGACAGGGACAGTTCGCCCAGCATTTT.

This clonotype was observed a handful of times. V and J are TRBV27 and TRBJ1-3; D call uncertain. This CDR3 comprises 14 residues. Trimming left V 0 bases short and J 4 bases short, with 7 bases between. Germline V lookup: CDR1 MNHEY, CDR2 SMNVEV (reference sequence). This chain's CDR3 is CASSLSKQGNTIYF. CDR3 DNA: TGTGCCAGCAGTTTATCCAAACAGGGAAACACCATATATTTT.

This chain uses TRBV28 with TRBJ2-4; 7 bases map to TRBD2. V shed 6 bases, J shed 5 bases, and the junction held 4 bases outside the gene matches. Germline values: CDR1 MDHEN, CDR2 SYDVKM. The CDR3 length is 13 residues. The CDR3: CASSWGGENIQYF. CDR3 sequence (DNA): TGTGCCAGCAGCTGGGGGGGGGAAAACATTCAGTACTTC.

Comments on this clonotype: A much larger clone is a single base away; this may be a read error. The chain links TRBV29-1 to TRBJ2-5; D may correspond to TRBD1 or TRBD2 (5 bases each). This CDR3 has 14 amino acids. Germline V gene data show CDR1 as SQVTM and CDR2 as ANQGSEA. The CDR3 region is CSVEDRGIQEAQYF. The CDR3 DNA sequence: TGCAGCGTTGAAGATCGGGGCATCCAAGAGGCCCAGTACTTC. Based on the CDR3 plus reference TRBV29-1 and TRBJ2-5, the full variable domain is SAVISQKPSRDICQRGTSLTIQCQVDSQVTMMFWYRQQPGQSLTLIATANQGSEATYESGFVIDKFPISRPNLTFSTLTVSNMSPEDSSIYLCSVEDRGIQEAQYFGPGTRLLVL.

This clonotype occurred a few times. The rearrangement joins TRBV7-9 to TRBJ2-7; D gene uncertain. This CDR3 region has 13 residues. CDR1 is SEHNR, CDR2 FQNEAQ, per germline (reference sequence). The V end was cut by 1 base, the J end by 2 bases, with 6 bases between. The chain's CDR3 is CASSLEIPYEQYF. The CDR3 bases are TGTGCCAGCAGCTTAGAAATTCCCTACGAGCAGTACTTC.

This CDR3 is CASSQGLLGEQYF. For the CDR3, the DNA is TGTGCCAGCAGCCAAGGGCTTCTAGGGGAGCAGTACTTC. The V and J genes are TRBV3-1 and TRBJ2-7; D gene ambiguous. CDR1 is LGHDT, CDR2 YNNKEL, per germline (reference sequence). CDR3 size: 13 residues. Trimming pared 1 base from V and 7 bases from J, leaving 11 bases between.

This chain joins TRBV9 and TRBJ2-3; D not resolved. The CDR3 is made up of 16 amino acids. CDR1 and CDR2 from the germline V gene are SGDLS and YYNGEE. Trimming pared 0 bases from V and 1 base from J, leaving 12 bases between. The CDR3 bases are TGTGCCAGCAGCGTAGTGTCGAGTCGTGGCACAGATACGCAGTATTTT. Its protein is CASSVVSSRGTDTQYF. The full variable domain, in which reference TRBV9 and TRBJ2-3 provide the parts outside the CDR3, is DSGVTQTPKHLITATGQRVTLRCSPRSGDLSVYWYQQSLDQGLQFLIQYYNGEERAKGNILERFSAQQFPDLHSELNLSSLELGDSALYFCASSVVSSRGTDTQYFGPGTRLTVL.

This clonotype was seen a few times. V usage is TRBV6-2 or TRBV6-3 and J usage is TRBJ1-1; D gene uncertain. This CDR3 has 16 residues. Germline loops: CDR1 MNHEY, CDR2 SVGEGT. V was trimmed by 3 bases and J by 0 bases, leaving 14 bases between them. The CDR3 DNA reads TGTGCCAGCAGTTATCGGTTGGTCCCCATGAACACTGAAGCTTTCTTT. It specifies CASSYRLVPMNTEAFF.

This clonotype was counted a few times. This chain connects TRBV7-2 to TRBJ2-5, with D perhaps matching TRBD2 (6 bases). CDR3 length: 13 residues. V lost 5 bases and J lost 5, with 12 bases in between. Germline V gene sequence: CDR1 SGHTA, CDR2 FQGNSA. The CDR3, as DNA: TGTGCCAGCAGCCCACTAGCTCCGGAGACCCAGTACTTC. Translating it yields CASSPLAPETQYF.

This clonotype was picked up a small number of times. The rearrangement links TRBV2 to TRBJ2-5; 7 bases line up with TRBD1. This CDR3 region has 14 residues. Germline loops: CDR1 SNHLY, CDR2 FYNNEI. Trimming at V came to 6 bases and at J to 3 bases, leaving 7 bases not matched to a gene. The CDR3 sequence: CASRPRDRKETQYF. The DNA for the CDR3 is TGTGCCAGCAGGCCCCGGGACAGAAAAGAGACCCAGTACTTC.

The chain recombines TRBV9 with TRBJ2-1, with 11 bases identical to TRBD2. V shed 4 bases and J 6 bases; nucleotides not matched to a gene: 9. This CDR3 is 16 amino acids long. Germline V lookup: CDR1 SGDLS, CDR2 YYNGEE. The CDR3 sequence: CASSQGGTSGSNEQFF. DNA for the CDR3: TGTGCCAGCAGCCAGGGGGGGACTAGCGGTTCCAATGAGCAGTTCTTC.

The genes are TRBV19 and TRBJ1-1; unclear D gene. Per germline, CDR1 LNHDA and CDR2 SQIVND (reference sequence). The V and J ends lost 3 bases and 5 bases respectively, with 16 bases between them. The CDR3 runs to 15 residues. The CDR3 loop is CASSISVEGGTEAFF. The CDR3 DNA follows: TGTGCCAGTAGTATCAGCGTAGAGGGCGGTACTGAAGCTTTCTTT.

As for this clonotype: One end of the junction varies from germline; a read error may be responsible. The V gene is TRBV2, the J gene TRBJ2-5; 7 bases map to TRBD1. In germline, CDR1 is SNHLY, CDR2 FYNNEI. This CDR3 has 11 amino acids. The CDR3 is CASSRGDGTAF. CDR3 DNA: TGTGCCAGCAGTCGGGGAGACGGGACAGCCTTC.